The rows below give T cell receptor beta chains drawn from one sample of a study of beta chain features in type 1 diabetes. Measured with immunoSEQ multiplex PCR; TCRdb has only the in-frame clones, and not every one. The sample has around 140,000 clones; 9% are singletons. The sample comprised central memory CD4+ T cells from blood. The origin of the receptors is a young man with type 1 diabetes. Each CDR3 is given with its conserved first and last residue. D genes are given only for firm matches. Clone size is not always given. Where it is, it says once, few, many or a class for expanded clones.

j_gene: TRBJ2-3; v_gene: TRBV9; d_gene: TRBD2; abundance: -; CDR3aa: CASGSGGATTDTQYF
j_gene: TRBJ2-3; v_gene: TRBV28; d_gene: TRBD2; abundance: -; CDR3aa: CASSPPFAGGQRDTQYF
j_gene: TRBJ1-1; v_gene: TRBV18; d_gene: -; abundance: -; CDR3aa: CASSSDRLPTEAFF
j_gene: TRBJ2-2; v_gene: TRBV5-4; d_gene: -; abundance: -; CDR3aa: CASSFGGRDTGELFF
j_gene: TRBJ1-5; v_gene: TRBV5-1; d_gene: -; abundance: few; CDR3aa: CASSLASGSNQPQHF
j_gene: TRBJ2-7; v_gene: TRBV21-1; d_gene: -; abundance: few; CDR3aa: CASSLTIGDRSFYEQYF
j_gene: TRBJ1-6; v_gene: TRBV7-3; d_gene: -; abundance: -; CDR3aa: CASNPFTSPSGSPLHF
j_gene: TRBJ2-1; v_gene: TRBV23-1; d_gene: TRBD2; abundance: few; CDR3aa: CASAPGLKQFF
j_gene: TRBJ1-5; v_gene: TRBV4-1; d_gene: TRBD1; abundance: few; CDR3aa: CASSKGTGYSNQPQHF
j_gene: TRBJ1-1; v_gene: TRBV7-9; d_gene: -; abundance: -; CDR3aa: CASSLAGTPNTEAFF
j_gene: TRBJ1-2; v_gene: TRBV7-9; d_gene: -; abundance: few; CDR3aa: CASSLAADSNYGYTF
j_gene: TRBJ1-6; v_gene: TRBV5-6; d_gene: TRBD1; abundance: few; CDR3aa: CASRKQGADNSPLHF
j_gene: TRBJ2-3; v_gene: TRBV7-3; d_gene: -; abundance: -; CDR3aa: CASSLTGAWIDTQYF
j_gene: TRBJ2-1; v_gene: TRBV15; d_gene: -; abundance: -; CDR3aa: CATSMGANHEQFF
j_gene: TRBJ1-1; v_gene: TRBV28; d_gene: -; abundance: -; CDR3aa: CASRVQGTEAFF
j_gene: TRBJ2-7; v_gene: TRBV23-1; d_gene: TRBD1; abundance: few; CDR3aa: CASSHRDREESEQYF
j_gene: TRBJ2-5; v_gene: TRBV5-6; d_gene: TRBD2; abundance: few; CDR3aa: CASTGLAGEETQYF
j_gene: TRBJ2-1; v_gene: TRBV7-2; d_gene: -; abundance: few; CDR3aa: CASNSPGGLVEQFF
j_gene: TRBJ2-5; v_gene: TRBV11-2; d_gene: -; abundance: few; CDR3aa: CASSLNSGTQYF
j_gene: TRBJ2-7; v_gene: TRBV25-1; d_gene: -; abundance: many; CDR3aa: CASSDSRQATIF
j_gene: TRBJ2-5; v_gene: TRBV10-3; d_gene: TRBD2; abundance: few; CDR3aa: CAICREGSMETQYF
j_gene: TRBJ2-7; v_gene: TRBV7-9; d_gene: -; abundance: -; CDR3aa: CASSLGERGSYEQYF
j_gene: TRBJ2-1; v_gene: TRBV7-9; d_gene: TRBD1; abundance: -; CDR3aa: CASSAQPGQGLRGQFF
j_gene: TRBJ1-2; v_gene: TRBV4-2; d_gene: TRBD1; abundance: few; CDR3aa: CASSFSPGQGSGYTF
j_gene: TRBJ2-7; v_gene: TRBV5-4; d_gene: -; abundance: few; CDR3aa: CASSFPGDFEQYF
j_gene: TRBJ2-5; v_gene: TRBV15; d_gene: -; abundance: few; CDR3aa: CATSRDGAGGSTRETQYF
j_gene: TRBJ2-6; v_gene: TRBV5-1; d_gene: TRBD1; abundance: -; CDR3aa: CASSLQGAEGANVLTF
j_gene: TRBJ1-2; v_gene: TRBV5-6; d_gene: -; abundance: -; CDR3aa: CASSQDYGYTF
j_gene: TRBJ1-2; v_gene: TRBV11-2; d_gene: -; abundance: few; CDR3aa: CASSADRLTNYGYTF
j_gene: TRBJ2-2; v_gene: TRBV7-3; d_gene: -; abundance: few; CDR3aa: CASSPPAGELFF
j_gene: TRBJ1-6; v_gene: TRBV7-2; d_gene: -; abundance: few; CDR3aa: CASSQVGGGWVSPLHF
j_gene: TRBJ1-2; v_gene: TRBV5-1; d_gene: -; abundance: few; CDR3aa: CASSSAGDLNYGYTF
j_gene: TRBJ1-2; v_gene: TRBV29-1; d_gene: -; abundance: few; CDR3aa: CSVEVRGGNYGYTF
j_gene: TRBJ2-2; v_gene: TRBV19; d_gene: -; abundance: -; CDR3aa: CASTGRHSNTGELFF
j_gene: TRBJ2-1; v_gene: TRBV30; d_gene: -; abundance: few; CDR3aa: CAWKARVNHNEQFF
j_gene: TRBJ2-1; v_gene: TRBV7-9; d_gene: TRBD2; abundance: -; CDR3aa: CASSLAGRGGTNEQFF
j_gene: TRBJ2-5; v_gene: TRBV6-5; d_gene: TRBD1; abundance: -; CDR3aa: CASRRQGGETQYF
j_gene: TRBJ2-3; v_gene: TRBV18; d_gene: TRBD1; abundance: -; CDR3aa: CASSPGTAGADTQYF
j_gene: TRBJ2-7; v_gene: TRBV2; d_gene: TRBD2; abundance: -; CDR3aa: CASRKGLAGASPHF
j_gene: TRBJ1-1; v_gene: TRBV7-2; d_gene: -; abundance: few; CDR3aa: CASSPPRVNTEAFF
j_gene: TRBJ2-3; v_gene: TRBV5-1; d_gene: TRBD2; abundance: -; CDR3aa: CASSLGLAGLGTDTQYF
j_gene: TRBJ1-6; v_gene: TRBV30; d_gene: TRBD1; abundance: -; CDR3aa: CARGQGSSYNSPLHF
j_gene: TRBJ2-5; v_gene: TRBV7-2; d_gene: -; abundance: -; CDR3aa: CASSLVGGETQYF